What follows is one TCR beta chain and its context. Its antigen is unidentified. Germline V gene data show CDR1 as SGHRS and CDR2 as YFSETQ. Trimming took off 8 bases at V and 5 bases at J, with 20 bases between the two ends. CDR3 length equals 15 residues. These data come from a study of shared clonotypes between healthy human individuals. Overall study context: A donor's plate count was three for CD4 naive and three for CD4 memory; CD8 naive had two and CD8 memory one. Study-level findings and limits: Non-shared clonotypes were found to have lower generation probabilities than the clonotypes that were shared by all four of the sorted-subset donors. It was anticipated that sequencing depth would influence how many clonotypes donors shared. Limitation of the genetic and exposure-history diversity represented came from the few donors.

Naive-designated CD8 cells lacked CD45RO, were positively enriched for CCR7, and omitted terminally differentiated effector memory CD45RA+ cells. Libraries were prepared by immunoSEQ multiplex PCR; TCRdb keeps only in-frame clonotypes and omits some of them. Of roughly 2 million clones in the sample, approximately 94% were seen once. The chain uses TRBV5-1 and TRBJ1-5; unclear D gene. This TCR came from a man aged 18 to 29 in good health. The source material was naive CD8+ T cells sorted from blood. In DNA, the CDR3 is TGCGCCAGACCCGTCAAACCCGGGCGGGATCAGCCCCAGCATTTT. This sequence encodes CARPVKPGRDQPQHF.